Included here is one T cell receptor beta chain sequence, with context. The target antigen is unknown. The data originate from a study of cytomegalovirus exposure and HLA in healthy donors. Whole-study context: Counted in an early data release were 75 million to 85 million unique TCRs from HLA-typed donors. In terms of ancestry, the Caucasian-associated cluster contained about 81% of the 350 to 450 genotyped donors. Findings of the study overall: In an earlier analysis, productive rearrangement rates for most beta V segments clustered near 87% or 30%.

Primers for the PCR totalled 60 Vbeta and 13 Jbeta. Measured with immunoSEQ multiplex PCR; TCRdb has only the in-frame clones, and not every one. The sample shows roughly 180,000 clones, 76% of them seen only once. The CDR3 covers 16 residues. The germline V gene has CDR1 MNHNY and CDR2 SVGAGI (reference sequence). V shed 2 bases and J 0 bases; nucleotides not matched to a gene: 4. The sequenced material came from PBMCs. This clonotype was obtained from a man aged 18 to 29 in good health and CMV-seronegative. This chain connects TRBV6-6 to TRBJ2-3; 8 nucleotides match TRBD2. The CDR3 bases are TGTGCCAGCAGTTACACCGAGCGGGGGAGCACAGATACGCAGTATTTT. It translates to CASSYTERGSTDTQYF.